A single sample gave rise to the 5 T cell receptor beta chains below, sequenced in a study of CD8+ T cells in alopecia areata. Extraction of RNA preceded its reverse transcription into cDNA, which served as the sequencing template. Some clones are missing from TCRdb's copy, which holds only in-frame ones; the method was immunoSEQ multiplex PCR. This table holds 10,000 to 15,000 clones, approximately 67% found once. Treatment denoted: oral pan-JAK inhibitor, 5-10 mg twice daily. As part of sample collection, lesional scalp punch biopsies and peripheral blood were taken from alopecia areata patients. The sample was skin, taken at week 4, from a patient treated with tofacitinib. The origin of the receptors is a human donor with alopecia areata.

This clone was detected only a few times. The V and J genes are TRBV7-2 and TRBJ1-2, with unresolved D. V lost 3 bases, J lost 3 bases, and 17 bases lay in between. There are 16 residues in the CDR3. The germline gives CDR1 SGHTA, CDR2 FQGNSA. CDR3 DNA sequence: TGTGCCAGCAGCTTTACCCCTTTCCAGGCGCACTATGGCTACACCTTC. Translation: CASSFTPFQAHYGYTF.

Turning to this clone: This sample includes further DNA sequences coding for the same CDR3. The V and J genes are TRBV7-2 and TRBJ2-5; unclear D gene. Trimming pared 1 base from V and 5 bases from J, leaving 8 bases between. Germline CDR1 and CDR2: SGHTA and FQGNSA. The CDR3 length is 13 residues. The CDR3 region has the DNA TGTGCCAGCAGCTTAGTGTTGGGCGAGACCCAGTACTTC. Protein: CASSLVLGETQYF.

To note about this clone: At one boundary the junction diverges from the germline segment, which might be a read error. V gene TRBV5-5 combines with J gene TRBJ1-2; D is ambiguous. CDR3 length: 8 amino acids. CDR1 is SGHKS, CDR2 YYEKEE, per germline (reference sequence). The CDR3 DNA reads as TGTGCTTCGGAGGAGGCAGCGTGG. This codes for CASEEAAW.

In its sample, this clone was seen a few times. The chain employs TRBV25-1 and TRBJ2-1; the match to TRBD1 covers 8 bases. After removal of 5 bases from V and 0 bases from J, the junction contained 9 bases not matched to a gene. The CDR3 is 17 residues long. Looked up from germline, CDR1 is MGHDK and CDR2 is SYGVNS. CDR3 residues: CASSNGQGSSSYNEQFF. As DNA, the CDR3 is TGTGCCAGCAGTAACGGACAGGGATCGAGCTCCTACAATGAGCAGTTCTTC.

As DNA, the CDR3 is TGTGCCAGCAGCCCGACGATGGATACGCAGTATTTT. It codes for CASSPTMDTQYF. The chain links TRBV7-9 to TRBJ2-3; D not resolved. This CDR3 has 12 amino acids. Germline CDR1 reads SEHNR; CDR2 reads FQNEAQ (reference sequence). V gave up 5 bases and J gave up 6 bases, with 9 bases separating them.